The sequence of this TCR beta chain was determined in a study of blood T cells in healthy people across ages (dated by TCRdb to the mid-2010s). General notes on the study: In model experiments, template switching captured about one uniquely barcoded TCR beta cDNA molecule for every two T cells. The study measured age-related changes in TCR beta repertoire diversity using deep sequencing normalized with unique cDNA molecular identifiers. The donors were split into four age groups: young (average about 16 years), middle-aged (nearly 40), aged (about 62) and long-lived (roughly 80). Donors of different ages were randomly distributed across sequencing lanes to avoid experimental bias. For two donors (one aged 18 to 30 and one aged 80 or older), the study analyzed two additional independent replicas of 1 million unique cDNA reads from the same blood draw. Overall study results and their limits: Compared with the aged group, more naive CD4+ T cells, fewer expanded clones and increased TCR diversity were shown by the long-lived group, suggesting age selection. Since profiling was done on bulk unsorted PBMCs, naive and antigen-experienced compartments could not be conclusively compared. Observed TCR beta diversity per million T cells fell roughly linearly with age, and a significant reduction was already apparent by age approximately 40. The percentage of naive T cells measured by flow cytometry correlated strongly with observed TCR beta diversity. Total diversity estimates from one million sequenced T cells were considered lower bounds and underestimates. The CMV infection status of donors was not known, potentially confounding age-related changes in expanded clonotypes.

The roughly 39 donors, aged about 6 to 100 years, were systemically healthy Caucasian individuals from Russia. Ten milliliters of peripheral blood were collected from each donor into EDTA-treated Vacutainer tubes. PBMCs were isolated by Ficoll-Paque density-gradient centrifugation, with at least 6.5 million obtained per sample. Trizol reagent was used to extract total RNA from the PBMCs, yielding at least 5 micrograms per sample. Naive CD45RAhigh/CD27high T cell percentages were measured by flow cytometry on a PBMC aliquot from every donor. This clonotype was counted at least ten times. What antigen it recognizes has not been identified. Base qualities were left out, and no much larger clone turns up one base away. Library prep was done by 5' RACE. Sequencing used an Illumina HiSeq 2500. A second PCR of about 6 to 11 cycles was run with a J-beta primer mix and a sample-barcoded 5' primer. A template-switch 5' adaptor carrying 12 random nucleotides introduced a unique molecular identifier onto each TCR beta cDNA molecule. Each sample yielded at least 2.5 million CDR3-containing paired-end reads. First-strand cDNA synthesis was performed from all RNA using the Mint cDNA synthesis kit, with priming by a TRBC-specific oligonucleotide. Following uracil-DNA glycosylase treatment, a first 18-cycle PCR with universal primers M1SS and BC2_uni_R was performed on all cDNA. The paper's data handling went like this. For normalization, 1 million high-quality reads were randomly selected from each sample, with every read carrying a distinct molecular identifier. Reads with shared molecular identifiers were discarded instead of being binned into consensus sequences. CDR3 identification, clonotype clustering and error correction used MiTCR with a Q25 quality threshold and the strictest error-elimination algorithm. A nonparametric unseen species model with Euler transformation was used to estimate lower-bound total TCR beta diversity. TCRdb ran its own pipeline on the public reads, namely fastp trimming at Q25 and MiXCR clone calling, and kept in-frame beta chains. Each CDR3 protein appears once, grouped with its most common genes and DNA. In this record, the V and J calls reflect TCRdb's handling and not the investigators' own analysis. This sample is represented by 700,000 or so distinct CDR3 sequences; 40% to 50% of them were singletons. Clones ranked in the top ten supply approximately 31% of the sample.

CDR1 and CDR2 (SGHTA, FQGNSA) derive from the germline V gene. From the cysteine up to the phenylalanine, the CDR3 has a length of 14 residues. This entry keeps only the CDR3 DNA: 42 bases, framed from base 1. V is reduced by 3 bases and J by 2 bases, leaving a spacing of 10 bases between them. The chain employs TRBV7-2 and TRBJ2-5; a weak D assignment points to TRBD1 (5 bases agree). The clonotype comes from a man older than 75 in good health. The sample was blood. In nucleotides, the sequence is TGTGCCAGCAGCTTGGTTACAGGACAAGAGACCCAGTACTTC. Translated, this gives CASSLVTGQETQYF.